A single sample is the source of the 7 T cell receptor beta chains below, sequenced in a study of blood T cell repertoires in COVID-19. Some clones are missing from TCRdb's copy, which holds only in-frame ones; the method was immunoSEQ multiplex PCR. This repertoire shows more than 100,000 clones, about 88% found once; its top ten account for 6.2%. The source material was peripheral blood. The receptors shown here come from a human donor in a cohort sampled during active COVID-19.

The CDR3 reads CASSSQGVDRNYGYTF. The CDR3 nucleotides read TGCGCCAGCAGCTCGCAGGGGGTAGACCGTAACTATGGCTACACCTTC. The rearrangement joins TRBV4-1 to TRBJ1-2; TRBD1 matches 7 bases. CDR1 and CDR2 (germline): MGHRA, YSYEKL. This CDR3 has 16 residues. With V trimmed by 5 bases and J by 1 base, 10 bases remained unmatched.

The V and J genes are TRBV7-2 and TRBJ2-2, with a possible D match to TRBD2 (7 bases). This CDR3 has 17 amino acids. Trimming pared 0 bases from V and 4 bases from J, leaving 15 bases between. The V gene's germline CDR1 is SGHTA and CDR2 FQGNSA. CDR3 residues: CASSLASAGAGTGELFF. DNA for the CDR3: TGTGCCAGCAGCTTAGCTTCCGCGGGGGCTGGCACCGGGGAGCTGTTTTTT.

The chain couples TRBV5-1 to TRBJ2-7; 9 bases align to TRBD1. The V gene's germline CDR1 is SGHRS and CDR2 YFSETQ. V shed 4 bases, J shed 5 bases, and the junction held 10 bases outside the gene matches. The CDR3 spans 15 residues. The CDR3, as DNA: TGCGCCAGCAGCCCCGGGACAGGGAATTACCACGAGCAGTACTTC. Its translation is CASSPGTGNYHEQYF.

The gene calls are TRBV18 and TRBJ2-7, with 12 positions matching TRBD2. After removal of 3 bases from V and 2 bases from J, the junction contained 8 bases not matched to a gene. The germline V gene encodes CDR1 KGHSH and CDR2 LQKENI. This CDR3 is 17 amino acids long. CDR3 residues: CASSPPGLAGKPYEQYF. The CDR3, as DNA: TGTGCCAGCTCACCCCCGGGACTAGCGGGCAAACCCTACGAGCAGTACTTC.

This sequence joins TRBV6-2 or TRBV6-3 and TRBJ1-5, with D uncertain. The CDR3 totals 16 residues. Looked up from germline, CDR1 is MNHEY and CDR2 is SVGEGT. The V end lost 2 bases, the J end lost 2 bases, and 13 bases lay between the germline ends. The CDR3 bases are TGTGCCAGCAGTTACCCCCAAAGTCGGGGCAATCAGCCCCAGCATTTT. As protein: CASSYPQSRGNQPQHF.

J is TRBJ2-1 and V is TRBV29-1; D possibly corresponds to TRBD1 (6 bases). Germline CDR1 is SQVTM and CDR2 is ANQGSEA. The CDR3 is 16 amino acids. V gave up 0 bases and J gave up 0 bases, with 12 bases separating them. The CDR3 nucleotides are TGCAGCGTTGAAGATCCAGGGACAAGCTCCTACAATGAGCAGTTCTTC. Translated: CSVEDPGTSSYNEQFF.

Comments on this clone: One end of the junction does not line up with germline, which may come from a read error. The J gene is TRBJ2-4, the V gene TRBV19, with D perhaps matching TRBD1 (5 bases). The CDR3 is made up of 14 amino acids. Germline-derived CDR1 and CDR2 are LNHDA and SQIVND (reference sequence). Here the CDR3 reads CASSITGAQNIQYF. The CDR3 DNA sequence: TGTGCCAGTAGTATAACAGGAGCCCAAAACATTCAGTACTTC.